These 26 T cell receptor beta chains were all obtained from the same sample, sequenced in a study of T cell repertoires in cytomegalovirus infection. Their specific antigens are unknown. TCRdb ran MiXCR on the reads and lists one entry per CDR3 protein. The sample comprises approximately 910,000 distinct CDR3 sequences, roughly 30% of which are singletons, and about an eighth rests with the top ten. Here the sequenced sample was cultured CD8+ T cells from PBMCs, taken from culture after CMV antigen stimulation. These receptors were taken from a human donor in good health (CMV status not recorded). Some clones in this sample may be carry-over from other donors' samples.

The CDR3 bases are TGTGCCAGCAGTTACTCGGGGACGGTTACCTACGAGCAGTACGTC. Protein: CASSYSGTVTYEQYV. This sequence joins TRBV6-2 or TRBV6-3 and TRBJ2-7; possibly TRBD1 or TRBD2 for D (5 bases each). This CDR3 has 15 amino acids. Looked up from germline, CDR1 is MNHEY and CDR2 is SVGEGT. V shed 0 bases and J shed 2 bases, with 11 bases lying between them.

The CDR3 sequence is CASSSIDRDSNQPQHF. As DNA, the CDR3 is TGTGCCAGCAGCTCGATCGACAGGGATAGCAATCAGCCCCAGCATTTT. This rearrangement joins TRBV6-1 to TRBJ1-5; 7 nucleotides agree with TRBD1. The CDR3 consists of 16 residues. Per the germline V gene, CDR1 is MNHNS and CDR2 is SASEGT. Losses at the gene ends were 6 bases for V and 0 bases for J; bases not matched to a gene: 8.

This clonotype has a handful of counts. This chain's CDR3 is CASTDRQAPMNTEAFF. CDR3 coding DNA: TGTGCCAGCACCGACCGACAGGCCCCTATGAACACTGAAGCTTTCTTT. The chain is built from TRBV5-5 and TRBJ1-1; D may be TRBD1 (6 bases). CDR1 is SGHKS, CDR2 YYEKEE, per germline (reference sequence). The CDR3 runs 16 residues. V gave up 6 bases and J gave up 0 bases, with 18 bases separating them.

This clonotype has more than one count but fewer than ten. The chain has TRBV4-1 and TRBJ2-1, with D maybe TRBD2 (6 bases). Germline-derived CDR1 and CDR2 are MGHRA and YSYEKL. Trimming shortened V by 2 bases and J by 8 bases, and 13 bases separated the two germline ends. This CDR3 has 14 amino acids. CDR3 sequence reads: CASSQPMAGYEQFF. CDR3 nucleotides: TGCGCCAGCAGCCAACCCATGGCGGGGTATGAGCAGTTCTTC.

This chain links TRBV4-1 with TRBJ2-7, with D tentatively TRBD1 (5 bases). This CDR3 is 15 amino acids long. The germline V and J ends were trimmed by 2 bases and 4 bases, with 15 bases remaining between them. Germline V gives CDR1 MGHRA, CDR2 YSYEKL. The CDR3 DNA is TGCGCCAGCAGCCAACCACCCCAAGGACAATACGAGCAGTACTTC. The encoded protein is CASSQPPQGQYEQYF.

This clonotype was seen more than once but under ten times. This chain connects TRBV6-5 to TRBJ2-5, with 8 bases that match TRBD1. The CDR3 totals 15 residues. Looked up from germline, CDR1 is MNHEY and CDR2 is SVGAGI. Germline trimming cut 5 bases from V and 5 bases from J; bases unmatched to any gene: 10. CDR3 sequence (DNA): TGTGCCAGCAGTAGAACGACAGGGGTGGCGGAGACCCAGTACTTC. Translation gives CASSRTTGVAETQYF.

This clonotype came up a few times. The V and J genes are TRBV12-5 and TRBJ1-1; no clear D. Germline CDR1 and CDR2: LGHNT and FRNRAP. The length of the CDR3 is 14 residues. The V end lost 3 bases, the J end lost 6 bases, and 14 bases lay between the germline ends. The CDR3 nucleotides read TGTGCTAGTGGTTTAGTTCATGGATGGTCTGAAGCTTTCTTT. Translating gives CASGLVHGWSEAFF.

Only a few counts were recorded for this clonotype. The chain combines TRBV10-3 with TRBJ2-1; 14 bases agree with TRBD2. The CDR3 totals 13 residues. Germline CDR1 ENHRY, CDR2 SYGVKD. Trimming took 8 bases from V and 8 from J; bases not matched to a gene: 2. This chain's CDR3 is CAIRGLAGDEQFF. The CDR3 bases are TGTGCCATCCGGGGACTAGCGGGGGATGAGCAGTTCTTC.

This clonotype was detected a few times. The chain combines TRBV7-9 with TRBJ2-7; 9 bases line up with TRBD1. CDR1 is SEHNR and CDR2 is FQNEAQ in the germline V gene (reference sequence). V lost 5 bases to trimming and J lost 4 bases; unmatched junction nucleotides: 12. The CDR3 runs 16 residues. DNA for the CDR3: TGTGCCAGCAGCCCGACTTTACAGGGGGCGATTTACGAGCAGTACTTC. It codes for CASSPTLQGAIYEQYF.

The gene calls are TRBV2 and TRBJ2-7; tentative D call: TRBD1 (6 bases). Germline CDR1 SNHLY, CDR2 FYNNEI. The V end lost 1 base, the J end lost 0 bases, and 13 bases lay between the germline ends. This CDR3 is 16 amino acids long. The CDR3 DNA follows: TGTGCCAGCAGTGAAGGAGTGACAGGCTACTCCTACGAGCAGTACTTC. Residues: CASSEGVTGYSYEQYF. Full variable domain (remainder filled in from reference TRBV2 and TRBJ2-7): EPEVTQTPSHQVTQMGQEVILRCVPISNHLYFYWYRQILGQKVEFLVSFYNNEISEKSEIFDDQFSVERPDGSNFTLKIRSTKLEDSAMYFCASSEGVTGYSYEQYFGPGTRLTVT.

The chain employs TRBV20-1 and TRBJ1-1; weak D call: TRBD1 (6 bases). The CDR3 is 17 residues long. CDR1 DFQATT and CDR2 SNEGSKA come from the germline V gene (reference sequence). The V gene lost 1 base and the J gene lost 0 bases, with 18 bases spanning the gap. The CDR3: CSARGVRGARMNTEAFF. CDR3 nucleotide sequence: TGCAGTGCTAGAGGCGTAAGGGGGGCCCGGATGAACACTGAAGCTTTCTTT.

The chain has TRBV7-2 and TRBJ2-7; no clear D gene. The V end was cut by 2 bases, the J end by 3 bases, with 11 bases between. Looked up from germline, CDR1 is SGHTA and CDR2 is FQGNSA. The CDR3 extends over 14 amino acids. The CDR3 DNA follows: TGTGCCAGCAGCTTATGGAGCTCCAACTACGAGCAGTACGTC. Translated: CASSLWSSNYEQYV.

CDR3 in DNA: TGTGCTAGTGGTTTGATAGGACAGGGGCGCTATGGCTACACCTTC. Protein sequence: CASGLIGQGRYGYTF. V is TRBV12-5 and J is TRBJ1-2, with TRBD1 identical over 9 bases. V dropped 2 bases and J dropped 4; count of bases not matched to a gene: 5. The CDR3 has 15 amino acids. CDR1 is LGHNT, CDR2 FRNRAP, per germline. Based on the CDR3 plus reference TRBV12-5 and TRBJ1-2, the full variable domain is DARVTQTPRHKVTEMGQEVTMRCQPILGHNTVFWYRQTMMQGLELLAYFRNRAPLDDSGMPKDRFSAEMPDATLATLKIQPSEPRDSAVYFCASGLIGQGRYGYTFGSGTRLTVV.

The V gene is TRBV5-4, the J gene TRBJ2-2, with D possibly matching TRBD2 (6 bases). Germline-derived CDR1 and CDR2 are SGHNT and YYREEE (reference sequence). This CDR3 has 15 residues. V lost 7 bases, J lost 1 base, and 14 bases lay in between. This chain's CDR3 is CASRFGGLNTGELFF. The CDR3 DNA reads as TGTGCCAGCCGGTTCGGGGGACTGAACACCGGGGAGCTGTTTTTT. Full variable domain (outside the CDR3, taken from reference TRBV5-4 and TRBJ2-2): ETGVTQSPTHLIKTRGQQVTLRCSSQSGHNTVSWYQQALGQGPQFIFQYYREEENGRGNFPPRFSGLQFPNYSSELNVNALELDDSALYLCASRFGGLNTGELFFGEGSRLTVL.

This chain joins TRBV7-9 and TRBJ1-1; the match to TRBD1 covers 8 bases. Losses at the gene ends were 6 bases for V and 6 bases for J; bases not matched to a gene: 9. The CDR3 loop spans 14 amino acids. Germline V gene sequence: CDR1 SEHNR, CDR2 FQNEAQ (reference sequence). This CDR3 reads CASRGDRYRSEAFF. CDR3 in DNA: TGTGCCAGCAGGGGGGACAGGTATCGGTCTGAAGCTTTCTTT.

The sample holds a few counts of this clonotype. The CDR3, as DNA: TGCGCCAGCAGCCAAGGATTAGGTGGAAACACCATATATTTT. Protein: CASSQGLGGNTIYF. This chain uses TRBV4-1 with TRBJ1-3; D is unresolved. V was pared by 1 base and J by 3 bases, with 7 bases between. The CDR3 extends over 14 amino acids. CDR1 and CDR2 from the germline V gene are MGHRA and YSYEKL.

The chain carries TRBV20-1 and TRBJ2-1; D possibly uses TRBD1 or TRBD2 (5 bases each). Germline V gives CDR1 DFQATT, CDR2 SNEGSKA (reference sequence). The CDR3 loop spans 14 amino acids. The CDR3 DNA reads as TGCAGCTTAGGGACCGCCGTTGTGGGCAATGAGCAGTTCTTC. Translating gives CSLGTAVVGNEQFF.

This rearrangement joins TRBV4-1 to TRBJ1-6; D remains ambiguous. Trimming shortened V by 4 bases and J by 5 bases, and 9 bases separated the two germline ends. The germline V gene has CDR1 MGHRA and CDR2 YSYEKL. The CDR3 runs to 14 residues. CDR3 sequence: CASSPRLNNSPLHF. In DNA, the CDR3 is TGCGCCAGCAGCCCACGACTTAATAATTCACCCCTCCACTTT.

The chain uses TRBV9 and TRBJ1-2; 7 nucleotides agree with TRBD1. V shed 3 bases, J shed 5 bases, and the junction held 4 bases outside the gene matches. Germline CDR1 is SGDLS and CDR2 is YYNGEE. This CDR3 spans 13 amino acids. The CDR3 coding sequence is TGTGCCAGCAGCGGCGACAGGGAGTATGGCTACACCTTC. It specifies CASSGDREYGYTF.

DNA of the CDR3: TGTGCCAGCAGCTCGTACCGGGACAGCCGGAACACTGAAGCTTTCTTT. Its translation: CASSSYRDSRNTEAFF. This chain joins TRBV5-4 and TRBJ1-1; 7 bases are a match to TRBD1. V gave up 3 bases and J gave up 1 base; unmatched junction bases: 9. Per germline, CDR1 SGHNT and CDR2 YYREEE (reference sequence). The CDR3 has 16 amino acids.

This clonotype was counted between two and nine times. As DNA, the CDR3 is TGTGCCAGCAAAGGGACAGGGGGGGATAGTGGCTACACCTTC. It codes for CASKGTGGDSGYTF. V is TRBV7-9 and J is TRBJ1-2; 11 bases agree with TRBD1. The V and J ends lost 7 bases and 7 bases, in that order; junction bases with no gene match: 8. The CDR3 is 14 residues long. Germline assignment: CDR1 SEHNR and CDR2 FQNEAQ (reference sequence).

The V call is TRBV7-9, the J call TRBJ1-1, with D unclear. CDR1 SEHNR and CDR2 FQNEAQ come from the germline V gene (reference sequence). Trimming removed 6 bases at V and 8 bases at J, with 13 bases between. The length of the CDR3 is 12 residues. The CDR3 bases are TGTGCCAGCAGTAGGCTCGCCCAGGAAGCTTTCTTT. The encoded protein is CASSRLAQEAFF.

The V and J genes are TRBV19 and TRBJ1-6; D unresolved. CDR3 length: 15 amino acids. In germline, CDR1 is LNHDA, CDR2 SQIVND (reference sequence). V was pared by 5 bases and J by 0 bases, with 8 bases between. CDR3: CASSSSSSYNSPLHF. The CDR3, as DNA: TGTGCCAGTAGTTCGTCGAGCTCCTATAATTCACCCCTCCACTTT. Full variable domain (rest looked up from reference TRBV19 and TRBJ1-6): DGGITQSPKYLFRKEGQNVTLSCEQNLNHDAMYWYRQDPGQGLRLIYYSQIVNDFQKGDIAEGYSVSREKKESFPLTVTSAQKNPTAFYLCASSSSSSYNSPLHFGNGTRLTVT.

The rearrangement uses TRBV12-3 or TRBV12-4 and TRBJ2-5; 7 nucleotides align to TRBD2. The CDR3 is 16 amino acids. The ends lost 3 bases at V and 5 bases at J; junction bases unmatched: 12. The DNA for the CDR3 is TGTGCCAGCAGTTTTTGGACTAGAAAAACTTTGGAGACCCAGTACTTC. Translation: CASSFWTRKTLETQYF.

The chain has TRBV7-4 and TRBJ1-4; D possibly corresponds to TRBD1 (5 bases). Germline CDR1 is SGHVT and CDR2 is SQSDAQ. The CDR3 is made up of 13 amino acids. V was clipped by 5 bases and J by 13 bases, with 17 bases between them. CDR3 nucleotide sequence: TGTGCCAGCAGCCAACAGGCGTCTTGGGGACTGTTTTTT. The encoded protein is CASSQQASWGLFF.

The gene calls are TRBV4-3 and TRBJ1-1, with 11 bases that match TRBD1. The ends lost 1 base at V and 5 bases at J; junction bases unmatched: 6. The CDR3 sequence is 16 residues long. CDR1 is LGHNA and CDR2 is YSLEER in the germline V gene. The CDR3 region is CASSQVGTGGKTEAFF. For the CDR3, the DNA is TGCGCCAGCAGCCAAGTGGGGACAGGGGGAAAGACTGAAGCTTTCTTT.